The clone carrying this TCR beta chain was observed a few times. The V end lost 1 base, the J end lost 0 bases, and 8 bases lay between the germline ends. Germline CDR1 is LNHDA and CDR2 is SQIVND (reference sequence). The CDR3 covers 15 residues. The source of the sample is a study of T cells in Graves' hyperthyroidism and ophthalmopathy. Amplification of TCR beta CDR3 regions was performed using RNA transcripts as template. When the TCR CDR3 underwent first-round RT-PCR, the HTBI primer set was used. TCRdb recomputed calls from the multiplex PCR reads with MiXCR, one row per CDR3 protein. Of roughly 740,000 distinct CDR3 sequences in the sample, about 16% were seen once.

The chain combines TRBV19 with TRBJ2-3; D remains ambiguous. This clonotype was obtained from a man aged 18 to 30 with Graves' hyperthyroidism. Sequenced: blood. The CDR3 region has the DNA TGTGCCAGTAGTATAGCCCCTCCTAGCACAGATACGCAGTATTTT. Its protein product is CASSIAPPSTDTQYF.